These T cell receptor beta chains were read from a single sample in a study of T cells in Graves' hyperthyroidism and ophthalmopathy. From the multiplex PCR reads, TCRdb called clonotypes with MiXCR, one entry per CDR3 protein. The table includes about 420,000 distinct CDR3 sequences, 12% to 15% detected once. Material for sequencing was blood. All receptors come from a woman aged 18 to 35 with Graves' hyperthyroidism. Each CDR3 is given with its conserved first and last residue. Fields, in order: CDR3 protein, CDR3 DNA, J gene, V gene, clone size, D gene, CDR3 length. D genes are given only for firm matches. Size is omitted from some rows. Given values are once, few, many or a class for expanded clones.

CASSSSWDSSYEQYF,TGTGCCAGCAGCAGCTCATGGGACAGCTCCTACGAGCAGTACTTC,TRBJ2-7,TRBV7-9,NA,TRBD1,15
CASSVQESGGNGYTF,TGTGCCAGTAGTGTACAGGAGAGCGGGGGTAACGGCTACACCTTC,TRBJ1-2,TRBV19,many,NA,15
CASSPQGGKTEAFF,TGTGCCAGCAGCCCTCAGGGGGGGAAGACTGAAGCTTTCTTT,TRBJ1-1,TRBV3-1,many,TRBD1,14
CASSPTRRQGAGFGYTF,TGTGCCAGCAGTCCCACCCGCAGACAGGGGGCGGGATTTGGCTACACCTTC,TRBJ1-2,TRBV12-3/TRBV12-4,NA,TRBD1,17
CAWSVGGVPYEQYF,TGTGCCTGGAGTGTAGGGGGGGTACCCTACGAGCAGTACTTC,TRBJ2-7,TRBV30,many,NA,14
CASSLNGVVKDQPQHF,TGTGCCAGCAGTCTCAACGGGGTTGTTAAGGATCAGCCCCAGCATTTT,TRBJ1-5,TRBV12-3/TRBV12-4,many,NA,16
CASSISLAGEETQYF,TGTGCCAGTAGTATCAGCCTAGCGGGGGAAGAGACCCAGTACTTC,TRBJ2-5,TRBV19,few,TRBD2,15
CASSDSAGSSGNTIYF,TGTGCCAGCAGTGACTCGGCGGGAAGCTCTGGAAACACCATATATTTT,TRBJ1-3,TRBV6-1,few,NA,16
CASRARGDPNQPQHF,TGTGCCAGCAGGGCCCGTGGAGATCCTAATCAGCCCCAGCATTTT,TRBJ1-5,TRBV12-3/TRBV12-4,many,NA,15
CASSLSLGQEAFF,TGCGCCAGCAGCTTGAGCTTGGGACAGGAAGCTTTCTTT,TRBJ1-1,TRBV5-1,many,TRBD1,13
CASSYGTDLKGYTF,TGTGCCAGCAGTTACGGGACGGACCTTAAAGGCTACACCTTC,TRBJ1-2,TRBV6-2/TRBV6-3,many,NA,14
CASSARRNTEAFF,TGTGCCAGCAGCGCCCGGCGGAACACTGAAGCTTTCTTT,TRBJ1-1,TRBV11-1,NA,NA,13
CSVEAEAGGPGEQFF,TGCAGCGTTGAAGCCGAAGCGGGAGGGCCAGGGGAGCAGTTCTTC,TRBJ2-1,TRBV29-1,many,TRBD2,15
CASSLDSRETQYF,TGTGCCAGCAGCTTAGACAGCCGGGAGACCCAGTACTTC,TRBJ2-5,TRBV7-9,many,NA,13
CATSGATNEKLFF,TGTGCCACTTCAGGGGCCACTAATGAAAAACTGTTTTTT,TRBJ1-4,TRBV30,NA,NA,13
CSVGKVGGRGELFF,TGCAGCGTTGGGAAAGTAGGAGGAAGGGGGGAGCTGTTTTTT,TRBJ2-2,TRBV29-1,many,NA,14
CASMGPGQGASEAFF,TGTGCCAGTATGGGACCGGGACAGGGGGCCTCTGAAGCTTTCTTT,TRBJ1-1,TRBV19,few,TRBD1,15
CASSQDVVGGRPDTQYF,TGCGCCAGCAGCCAAGATGTGGTAGGCGGTAGGCCAGATACGCAGTATTTT,TRBJ2-3,TRBV4-3,NA,NA,17
CASSPDTTYEQYF,TGTGCCAGCAGTCCTGACACGACCTACGAGCAGTACTTC,TRBJ2-7,TRBV28,many,NA,13
CASSLMWGSEETQYF,TGTGCCAGCAGTTTGATGTGGGGGTCTGAAGAGACCCAGTACTTC,TRBJ2-5,TRBV28,many,NA,15
CASSGKGGSYNEQFF,TGTGCCAGCAGTGGGAAAGGGGGCTCCTACAATGAGCAGTTCTTC,TRBJ2-1,TRBV2,NA,NA,15
CAWSDLAGETGELFF,TGTGCCTGGAGTGACTTAGCGGGAGAAACCGGGGAGCTGTTTTTT,TRBJ2-2,TRBV30,many,TRBD2,15
CASSADRQAPRGNQPQHF,TGTGCCAGCAGTGCCGATAGACAGGCCCCCCGCGGCAATCAGCCCCAGCATTTT,TRBJ1-5,TRBV6-1,many,NA,18
CASTLTRTTYNEQFF,TGTGCCAGCACCTTGACTAGGACGACCTACAATGAGCAGTTCTTC,TRBJ2-1,TRBV6-1,NA,NA,15
CASSEASRVEGYYGYTF,TGTGCCAGCAGTGAAGCGAGTAGAGTTGAAGGGTACTATGGCTACACCTTC,TRBJ1-2,TRBV6-1,many,NA,17
CASSFRGQGLYYEQYF,TGTGCCAGCAGTTTTCGCGGACAGGGACTATACTACGAGCAGTACTTC,TRBJ2-7,TRBV27,few,NA,16
CASRPGQEPEKLFF,TGTGCCAGCAGGCCGGGACAGGAGCCTGAAAAACTGTTTTTT,TRBJ1-4,TRBV25-1,many,TRBD1,14
CASSYASGSSYEQYF,TGTGCCAGCAGTTACGCTAGCGGGAGCTCCTACGAGCAGTACTTC,TRBJ2-7,TRBV6-5,many,TRBD2,15
CASSFTRKAKNIQYF,TGTGCCAGCAGCTTCACCAGGAAAGCCAAAAACATTCAGTACTTC,TRBJ2-4,TRBV7-2,few,NA,15
CASSSGGTNTEAFF,TGTGCCAGCAGCTCAGGAGGGACGAACACTGAAGCTTTCTTT,TRBJ1-1,TRBV7-3,many,NA,14
CASSQGGDEAFF,TGTGCCAGCAGCCAAGGAGGGGATGAAGCTTTCTTT,TRBJ1-1,TRBV3-1,many,NA,12
CASSLYKREHNEQFF,TGTGCCAGCAGCTTGTACAAGCGGGAGCACAATGAGCAGTTCTTC,TRBJ2-1,TRBV5-6,NA,TRBD2,15
CASSSFTNYEQYF,TGTGCCAGCAGCTCGTTCACCAACTACGAGCAGTACTTC,TRBJ2-7,TRBV7-9,many,NA,13
CASSTGHPSPTDTQYF,TGCGCCAGCAGCACGGGACACCCGTCTCCCACAGATACGCAGTATTTT,TRBJ2-3,TRBV5-1,few,NA,16
CASSWPRPRLAGGETQYF,TGTGCCAGCAGTTGGCCCCGTCCCCGACTAGCGGGAGGAGAGACCCAGTACTTC,TRBJ2-5,TRBV6-9,once,TRBD2,18
CASSYQGQLHNEQFF,TGTGCCAGCAGTTACCAGGGACAGCTGCACAATGAGCAGTTCTTC,TRBJ2-1,TRBV6-5,NA,TRBD1,15
CASSVGGPQETQYF,TGCGCCAGCAGTGTCGGCGGGCCACAAGAGACCCAGTACTTC,TRBJ2-5,TRBV10-2,many,NA,14
CASSSIRDGSYEQYF,TGTGCCAGCAGTTCGATCCGGGACGGGTCCTACGAGCAGTACTTC,TRBJ2-7,TRBV6-1,many,NA,15
CASGNQGRNSPLHF,TGTGCCAGCGGGAACCAGGGGAGGAATTCACCCCTCCACTTT,TRBJ1-6,TRBV2,few,NA,14
CASRQMDEQYF,TGTGCCAGCAGACAGATGGACGAGCAGTACTTC,TRBJ2-7,TRBV28,many,NA,11
CASSPLAGGNEKLFF,TGTGCCAGCAGTCCCCTTGCAGGGGGGAATGAAAAACTGTTTTTT,TRBJ1-4,TRBV28,NA,TRBD1,15
CASSSIAGASYNEQFF,TGTGCCAGCAGTTCCATAGCGGGAGCGTCCTACAATGAGCAGTTCTTC,TRBJ2-1,TRBV27,NA,TRBD2,16
CASSLGRNEQFF,TGTGCCAGCAGCTTAGGTCGAAATGAGCAGTTCTTC,TRBJ2-1,TRBV11-2,many,NA,12
CASSYYSVHEQYF,TGTGCCAGCAGTTATTACAGCGTCCACGAGCAGTACTTC,TRBJ2-7,TRBV6-9,NA,NA,13
CSARDRQGWDTQYF,TGCAGTGCTAGAGATAGGCAGGGCTGGGATACGCAGTATTTT,TRBJ2-3,TRBV20-1,many,NA,14
CASRRQTGMAWETQYF,TGTGCCAGCAGACGCCAGACAGGTATGGCGTGGGAGACCCAGTACTTC,TRBJ2-5,TRBV27,few,NA,16
CASSTDRGRNNEQFF,TGCGCCAGCAGCACTGACAGGGGGAGAAACAATGAGCAGTTCTTC,TRBJ2-1,TRBV5-1,many,TRBD1,15
CASSPQGRNYEQYF,TGTGCCAGCAGTCCACAGGGACGGAACTACGAGCAGTACTTC,TRBJ2-7,TRBV27,many,NA,14
CASSLSDRMSPLHF,TGTGCCAGCAGCTTGTCCGACAGAATGTCACCCCTCCACTTT,TRBJ1-6,TRBV5-5,many,NA,14
CASSQSPGHMNTEAFF,TGTGCCAGCAGCCAATCTCCGGGACACATGAACACTGAAGCTTTCTTT,TRBJ1-1,TRBV14,NA,NA,16
CSARVGTLQWEEQFF,TGCAGTGCTAGAGTCGGGACACTACAATGGGAGGAGCAGTTCTTC,TRBJ2-1,TRBV20-1,many,NA,15
CASSVNSSSKELNTEAFF,TGTGCCAGCAGCGTGAATTCGAGCAGCAAAGAATTGAACACTGAAGCTTTCTTT,TRBJ1-1,TRBV9,NA,NA,18
CASSLSGVGMMAPTYEQYF,TGCGCCAGCAGCTTGAGCGGGGTAGGTATGATGGCCCCTACCTACGAGCAGTACTTC,TRBJ2-7,TRBV5-1,many,TRBD2,19
CASSYKPRGGEKLFF,TGTGCCAGCAGTTACAAGCCCAGGGGTGGTGAAAAACTGTTTTTT,TRBJ1-4,TRBV6-5,NA,NA,15
CASSLSNLDSYEQYF,TGTGCCAGCAGCCTCAGTAATCTAGATAGCTACGAGCAGTACTTC,TRBJ2-7,TRBV7-2,many,NA,15
CSARGGAGGSPYEQYF,TGCAGTGCTAGAGGGGGGGCGGGAGGATCCCCCTACGAGCAGTACTTC,TRBJ2-7,TRBV20-1,many,TRBD2,16
CASSSPTSGRPEQYF,TGTGCCAGCAGCTCCCCGACTAGCGGGAGGCCCGAGCAGTACTTC,TRBJ2-7,TRBV3-1,few,TRBD2,15
CSASYPPINYGYTF,TGCAGTGCTAGTTACCCCCCGATAAACTATGGCTACACCTTC,TRBJ1-2,TRBV20-1,few,NA,14
CASSVDSNEQFF,TGTGCCAGCAGTGTGGACAGCAATGAGCAGTTCTTC,TRBJ2-1,TRBV28,many,NA,12
CASSLGPSGRGSDTQYF,TGTGCCAGCAGCTTAGGTCCTAGCGGGAGAGGCTCAGATACGCAGTATTTT,TRBJ2-3,TRBV11-2,few,TRBD2,17